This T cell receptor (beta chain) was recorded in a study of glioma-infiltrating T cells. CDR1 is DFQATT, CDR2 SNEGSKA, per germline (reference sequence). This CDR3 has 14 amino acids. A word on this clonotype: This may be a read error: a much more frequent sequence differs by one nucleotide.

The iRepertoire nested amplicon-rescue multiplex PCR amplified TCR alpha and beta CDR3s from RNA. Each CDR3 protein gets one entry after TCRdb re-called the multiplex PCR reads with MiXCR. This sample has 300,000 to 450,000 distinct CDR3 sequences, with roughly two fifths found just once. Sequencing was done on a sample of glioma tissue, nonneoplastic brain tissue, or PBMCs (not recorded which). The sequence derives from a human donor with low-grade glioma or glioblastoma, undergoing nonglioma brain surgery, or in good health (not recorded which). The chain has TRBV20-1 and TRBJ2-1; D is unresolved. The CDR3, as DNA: TGCAGTGCTAGAGATTGGTGGTTTCCCAATGGGCAGTTCTTC. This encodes CSARDWWFPNGQFF.